The 32 T cell receptor beta chains below were found in one sample sequenced in a study of type 1 regulatory T cells. Via MiXCR, TCRdb re-called the reads, giving one row per CDR3 protein. The data show about 42,000 distinct CDR3 sequences, roughly an eighth seen once. Their cognate antigens are unknown. The material sequenced was cultured non-Tr1 T cells, either the whole culture or a sorted T cell fraction (not recorded which). Every receptor here comes from a human donor in good health.

V usage is TRBV7-2 and J usage is TRBJ2-3, with a weak D call TRBD1 (5 bases). The length of the CDR3 is 15 residues. The germline V gene has CDR1 SGHTA and CDR2 FQGNSA. The germline V and J ends were trimmed by 3 bases and 4 bases, with 14 bases remaining between them. CDR3: CASSFDSIPSDTQYF. Written as DNA, the CDR3 is TGTGCCAGCAGCTTCGACAGCATACCGTCAGATACGCAGTATTTT.

This chain uses TRBV5-4 with TRBJ2-3, with 7 bases identical to TRBD1. The CDR3 has 13 residues. The germline CDR1 and CDR2 sequences are SGHNT and YYREEE (reference sequence). The junction had 4 bases not matched to a gene; V was cut back by 4 bases and J by 5 bases. In DNA form, the CDR3 reads TGTGCCAGCAGCCATGACAGGGAAGATACGCAGTATTTT. Translating it yields CASSHDREDTQYF.

This sequence joins TRBV21-1 and TRBJ1-1; TRBD1 is the table's D call and was not checked against the DNA. TRBV21-1 is a known pseudogene. There are 18 residues in the CDR3. CDR3 sequence (DNA): TGTGCCAGCAGCGCCGCCGGGACAGGTTCACAGGTTAGCACTGAAGCTTTCTTT. This gives the protein CASSAAGTGSQVSTEAFF.

This clonotype was detected ten times or more. DNA for the CDR3: TGTGCCAGCAGTTCCTGGTATGGTGGCTACACCTTC. Protein sequence: CASSSWYGGYTF. The gene calls are TRBV27 and TRBJ1-2; D is ambiguous. Germline CDR1 and CDR2: MNHEY and SMNVEV (reference sequence). Between the trimmed V and J ends, which lost 4 bases and 7 bases, there was a span of 10 bases. This CDR3 contains 12 residues.

The CDR3 sequence is CASSFVSPLHF. In DNA, the CDR3 is TGTGCCAGCAGTTTTGTGTCACCCCTCCACTTT. The chain employs TRBV12-3 or TRBV12-4 and TRBJ1-6; D gene unclear. V shed 3 bases and J shed 10 bases, with 4 bases lying between them. The CDR3 is 11 amino acids.

This clonotype came up many times. This sequence joins TRBV12-3 or TRBV12-4 and TRBJ2-7; no clear D gene. Trimming took off 6 bases at V and 6 bases at J, with 18 bases between the two ends. CDR3 length: 14 amino acids. The CDR3 here is CASSTQTGTFEQYF. CDR3 DNA: TGTGCCAGCAGCACCCAGACGGGCACCTTCGAGCAGTACTTC.

The rearrangement links TRBV20-1 to TRBJ2-7, with a weak D call TRBD2 (6 bases). V gave up 5 bases and J gave up 0 bases, with 14 bases separating them. Germline CDR1 reads DFQATT; CDR2 reads SNEGSKA (reference sequence). The CDR3 has 14 residues. The chain's CDR3 is CSAGAGSSSYEQYF. The CDR3 DNA follows: TGCAGTGCTGGGGCGGGGTCTAGCTCCTACGAGCAGTACTTC.

This clonotype was picked up many times. One end of the junction varies from germline; a read error may be responsible. The CDR3 DNA sequence: TGTGCTAGCAGCTCAGGAATGAACACTGAAGCTTTCTTT. It encodes CASSSGMNTEAFF. The chain recombines TRBV7-7 with TRBJ1-1; D is unresolved. CDR3 length equals 13 residues. CDR1 and CDR2 from the germline V gene are SSHAT and FNYEAQ (reference sequence).

There are many counts of this clonotype. This rearrangement joins TRBV11-2 to TRBJ1-4, with TRBD1 identical over 9 bases. Trimming cost V 8 bases and J 11 bases; bases outside gene matches: 12. Looked up from germline, CDR1 is SGHAT and CDR2 is FQNNGV. The CDR3 is made up of 14 amino acids. The CDR3 sequence is CASGRDRAFGKLFF. The CDR3 DNA follows: TGTGCCAGCGGAAGGGACAGGGCCTTTGGGAAACTGTTTTTT. The full variable domain, completed using reference TRBV11-2 and TRBJ1-4, is EAGVAQSPRYKIIEKRQSVAFWCNPISGHATLYWYQQILGQGPKLLIQFQNNGVVDDSQLPKDRFSAERLKGVDSTLKIQPAKLEDSAVYLCASGRDRAFGKLFFGSGTQLSVL.

The chain is built from TRBV27 and TRBJ1-2, with a tentative D call TRBD1 (5 bases). The germline gives CDR1 MNHEY, CDR2 SMNVEV (reference sequence). V lost 10 bases and J lost 3, with 12 bases in between. This CDR3 spans 12 amino acids. Here the CDR3 reads CATLGTHYGYTF. Here the CDR3 DNA reads TGTGCCACCCTTGGGACGCACTATGGCTACACCTTC.

The V gene is TRBV5-1, the J gene TRBJ1-3; 7 nucleotides align to TRBD1. The CDR3 has 16 residues. V trimming: 2 bases; J trimming: 1 base; junction bases outside the gene matches: 6. CDR1 and CDR2 from the germline V gene are SGHRS and YFSETQ. The CDR3 is CASSFSGTASGNTIYF. The CDR3 DNA is TGCGCCAGCAGCTTCTCCGGGACAGCGTCTGGAAACACCATATATTTT.

Many counts were recorded for this clonotype. The chain couples TRBV28 to TRBJ1-2, with TRBD1 as a possible D gene (6 bases). This CDR3 comprises 12 residues. V gave up 5 bases and J gave up 4 bases, with 8 bases separating them. Germline V gives CDR1 MDHEN, CDR2 SYDVKM. Here the CDR3 reads CASSPTGYGYTF. The CDR3 coding sequence is TGTGCCAGCAGTCCGACAGGCTATGGCTACACCTTC.

This clonotype was counted at least ten times. The gene calls are TRBV12-3 or TRBV12-4 and TRBJ1-3; TRBD1 matches 9 bases. The length of the CDR3 is 16 residues. V gave up 4 bases and J gave up 0 bases; unmatched junction bases: 4. In nucleotides, the CDR3 is TGTGCCAGCAGTTACAGGGGGCCATCCTCTGGAAACACCATATATTTT. It encodes CASSYRGPSSGNTIYF.

The chain recombines TRBV5-1 with TRBJ2-2; no clear D gene. V was shortened by 0 bases and J by 0 bases, with 6 bases between the two germline ends. CDR1 is SGHRS and CDR2 is YFSETQ in the germline V gene. The CDR3 loop spans 15 amino acids. CDR3 amino acids: CASSLDGTNTGELFF. The CDR3 nucleotides are TGCGCCAGCAGCTTGGACGGAACGAACACCGGGGAGCTGTTTTTT.

This clonotype was found a few times. The chain is built from TRBV7-2 and TRBJ1-1; D gene ambiguous. CDR1 and CDR2 from the germline V gene are SGHTA and FQGNSA. CDR3 length equals 13 residues. Trimming took 5 bases from V and 6 from J, leaving 13 bases between them. The chain's CDR3 is CASSPLWAAEAFF. The DNA of the CDR3 is TGTGCCAGCAGCCCCCTATGGGCGGCTGAAGCTTTCTTT.

The chain links TRBV18 to TRBJ2-3, with TRBD2 matching 9 bases. The CDR3 has 17 amino acids. The germline V gene encodes CDR1 KGHSH and CDR2 LQKENI. After removal of 4 bases from V and 2 bases from J, the junction contained 10 bases not matched to a gene. The CDR3 DNA reads TGTGCCAGCTCACTTGGGCAGCGGGAGGACCACACAGATACGCAGTATTTT. Residues: CASSLGQREDHTDTQYF.

This clonotype was detected ten times or more. The rearrangement joins TRBV21-1 to TRBJ2-6; TRBD1 reflects the table's D call only, with no check against the DNA. TRBV21-1 is a known pseudogene. This CDR3 spans 19 amino acids. The CDR3 nucleotides read TGTGCCAGCAGCCTCGGGGGGCACAGGGGAGGCTCTGGGGCCAACGTCCTGACTTTC. Protein product: CASSLGGHRGGSGANVLTF.

The table lists this clonotype with a few counts. The chain couples TRBV6-2 or TRBV6-3 to TRBJ2-2; D unclear. The germline V gene has CDR1 MNHEY and CDR2 SVGEGT. The CDR3 length is 12 residues. V was cut by 10 bases and J by 4 bases, with 10 bases left in between. CDR3 in amino acids: CATRVTTGELFF. The CDR3 DNA reads as TGTGCCACCAGAGTAACCACCGGGGAGCTGTTTTTT.

The chain is built from TRBV20-1 and TRBJ1-1; D is perhaps TRBD1 (5 bases). Germline assignment: CDR1 DFQATT and CDR2 SNEGSKA (reference sequence). The CDR3 loop spans 11 amino acids. V was shortened by 6 bases and J by 14 bases, with 19 bases between the two germline ends. The CDR3 spells CSAPSLGDAFF. Here the CDR3 DNA reads TGCAGTGCCCCCTCTTTGGGGGATGCCTTCTTT.

V gene TRBV25-1 combines with J gene TRBJ2-1, with 12 bases identical to TRBD2. V dropped 1 base and J dropped 11; count of bases not matched to a gene: 6. Per the germline V gene, CDR1 is MGHDK and CDR2 is SYGVNS. The CDR3 runs 15 residues. The CDR3 sequence is CASSESGLAGLQQFF. CDR3 DNA: TGTGCCAGCAGTGAATCTGGACTAGCGGGGCTCCAGCAGTTCTTC.

This chain connects TRBV15 to TRBJ2-6; D remains ambiguous. V was shortened by 5 bases and J by 0 bases, with 5 bases between the two germline ends. The length of the CDR3 is 14 residues. The V gene's germline CDR1 is LNHNV and CDR2 YYDKDF (reference sequence). CDR3 in DNA: TGTGCCACCAGCCCGGGCTCTGGGGCCAACGTCCTGACTTTC. This translates into CATSPGSGANVLTF.

The chain is built from TRBV18 and TRBJ2-2; TRBD2 agrees at 10 bases. Germline values: CDR1 KGHSH, CDR2 LQKENI. The CDR3 is made up of 16 amino acids. V dropped 5 bases and J dropped 0; count of bases not matched to a gene: 3. The CDR3 spells CASSSGTSANTGELFF. In DNA form, the CDR3 reads TGTGCCAGCTCATCCGGGACTAGCGCGAACACCGGGGAGCTGTTTTTT.

A few counts support this clonotype. This chain links TRBV12-3 or TRBV12-4 with TRBJ2-1, with a tentative D call TRBD2 (6 bases). The CDR3 contains 17 residues. V dropped 0 bases and J dropped 6 bases, with 18 bases sitting between them. For the CDR3, the DNA is TGTGCCAGCAGTTTAGCGGTGGTAGCGGTGAATCCCAATGAGCAGTTCTTC. This encodes CASSLAVVAVNPNEQFF.

This clonotype came up a few times. The chain is built from TRBV20-1 and TRBJ1-2; TRBD1 matches at 8 bases. Germline CDR1 and CDR2: DFQATT and SNEGSKA (reference sequence). This CDR3 region has 13 residues. V lost 4 bases and J lost 8; bases outside the gene matches: 9. CDR3 protein: CSATQGAQRGYTF. DNA for the CDR3: TGCAGTGCTACTCAGGGGGCGCAAAGGGGCTACACCTTC.

This clonotype was found a few times. The rearrangement joins TRBV29-1 to TRBJ2-3, with D unclear. V lost 7 bases, J lost 5 bases, and 7 bases lay in between. CDR3 length: 10 amino acids. Germline-derived CDR1 and CDR2 are SQVTM and ANQGSEA. The CDR3 loop is CSAAKDTQYF. The CDR3 coding sequence is TGCAGCGCGGCGAAAGATACGCAGTATTTT.

The V and J genes are TRBV7-2 and TRBJ1-4; D is possibly TRBD1 (6 bases). CDR3 size: 15 residues. Between the trimmed V and J ends, which lost 0 bases and 4 bases, there was a span of 9 bases. Germline V gene sequence: CDR1 SGHTA, CDR2 FQGNSA. CDR3 sequence: CASSLATGNNEKLFF. The CDR3 nucleotides are TGTGCCAGCAGCTTAGCTACAGGGAATAATGAAAAACTGTTTTTT.

In this sample, this clonotype turned up many times. The genes are TRBV29-1 and TRBJ1-2; D is undetermined. The CDR3 sequence is 11 residues long. Trimming shortened V by 4 bases and J by 3 bases, and 6 bases separated the two germline ends. Per germline, CDR1 SQVTM and CDR2 ANQGSEA. CDR3 DNA sequence: TGCAGCGTTGGGCCAGACTATGGCTACACCTTC. It yields the protein CSVGPDYGYTF.

This clonotype was detected ten times or more. J is TRBJ2-2 and V is TRBV12-3 or TRBV12-4; D might be TRBD1 (5 bases). The CDR3 is 14 residues long. V shed 2 bases and J shed 2 bases, with 6 bases lying between them. The CDR3 nucleotides are TGTGCCAGCAGTTTACAGGGAAACACCGGGGAGCTGTTTTTT. This encodes CASSLQGNTGELFF.

Only a few counts were recorded for this clonotype. The chain employs TRBV6-5 and TRBJ2-3; possibly TRBD1 for D (6 bases). V gave up 5 bases and J gave up 0 bases, with 12 bases separating them. Germline V gene lookup returns CDR1 MNHEY and CDR2 SVGAGI. The CDR3 is 15 residues long. The CDR3 nucleotides are TGTGCCAGCAGTGGACAGCCGAGTAGCACAGATACGCAGTATTTT. Residues: CASSGQPSSTDTQYF.

The table lists this clonotype with many counts. The CDR3 protein is CASSSPRGSGAYNEQFF. DNA for the CDR3: TGTGCCAGCAGTTCTCCCAGAGGTAGCGGGGCCTACAATGAGCAGTTCTTC. This chain links TRBV27 with TRBJ2-1; 8 bases fit TRBD2. The CDR3 sequence is 17 residues long. V lost 4 bases, J lost 2 bases, and 10 bases stayed unmatched. The germline gives CDR1 MNHEY, CDR2 SMNVEV (reference sequence).

The table lists this clonotype with many counts. This chain connects TRBV7-6 to TRBJ2-7; D uncertain. The CDR3 totals 12 residues. With 5 bases removed from V and 5 bases from J, the gap between germline ends came to 10 bases. Germline V gene lookup returns CDR1 SGHVS and CDR2 FNYEAQ. The CDR3 nucleotides read TGTGCCAGCAGCCCCTTCGATAACGAGCAGTACTTC. Its translation is CASSPFDNEQYF.

This clonotype was picked up many times. CDR3 nucleotide sequence: TGTGCCAGCAGTTTTAGGGGTCTGAGTGAGACCCAGTACTTC. Amino acids: CASSFRGLSETQYF. J is TRBJ2-5 and V is TRBV12-3 or TRBV12-4; D is possibly TRBD1 (5 bases). V gave up 3 bases and J gave up 5 bases, with 13 bases separating them. The CDR3 extends over 14 amino acids.